The rows below give T cell receptor beta chains drawn from one sample of a study of blood T cell repertoires in COVID-19. Measured with immunoSEQ multiplex PCR; TCRdb has only the in-frame clones, and not every one. Among more than 65,000 clones listed, about four fifths were seen once. Specimen: peripheral blood. These receptor sequences come from a woman of 80 years or more with active or convalescent COVID-19. Both conserved end residues are part of each CDR3. The D gene is left open where the match is weak. Clone size is not always given. Where it is, it says once, few, many or a class for expanded clones.

v_call	d_call	clone_size	j_call	cdr3_nt	cdr3_aa
TRBV6-2/TRBV6-3	-	-	TRBJ2-7	TGTGCCAGCAGTTGGGGAGCAATAAGGCGGGCTTCCCTGGGCGAGCAGTACTTC	CASSWGAIRRASLGEQYF
TRBV9	TRBD1	-	TRBJ2-1	TGTGCCAGCAGCGGCAGGGGGATCAATGAGCAGTTCTTC	CASSGRGINEQFF
TRBV27	-	once	TRBJ1-2	TGTGCCAGCAGTTTAGAGCCGCAAGGCTTGCGGGGCCACACCTTC	CASSLEPQGLRGHTF
TRBV7-9	-	-	TRBJ1-4	TGTGCCAGCAGTCCTTCGGAAAAACTGTTTTTT	CASSPSEKLFF
TRBV5-6	-	-	TRBJ1-3	TGTGCCAGCAGCTCGGACATCTCTGGAAACACCATATATTTT	CASSSDISGNTIYF
TRBV10-3	TRBD2	-	TRBJ2-3	TGTGCCATCAGTGGGGGGGAGGGTTTCACAGATACGCAGTATTTT	CAISGGEGFTDTQYF
TRBV28	TRBD2	-	TRBJ2-1	TGTGCCAGCAGGTTCCCCCTAGCGGGGGGGTACAATGAGCAGTTCTTC	CASRFPLAGGYNEQFF
TRBV4-3	-	few	TRBJ2-3	TGCGCCAGCAGCCTAGGCGGAGGGACCTATGGCACAGATACGCAGTATTTT	CASSLGGGTYGTDTQYF
TRBV4-1	-	many	TRBJ1-1	TGCGCCAGCAGCCAAGAGGGGGGAACCATGAACACTGAAGCTTTCTTT	CASSQEGGTMNTEAFF
TRBV7-6	-	-	TRBJ2-5	TGTGCCAGCAGCTTAGCGCGGCGGCTAGACGGCCAAAAAGAGACCCAGTACTTC	CASSLARRLDGQKETQYF
TRBV7-2	TRBD1	-	TRBJ2-2	TGTGCCACCAGGACAGGGGGGACCGGGGAGCTGTTTTTT	CATRTGGTGELFF
TRBV5-6	-	-	TRBJ2-7	TGTGCCAGCAGCTGGACCTCTGGGCCAGGGGAGCAGTACTTC	CASSWTSGPGEQYF
TRBV6-5	-	-	TRBJ2-1	TGTGCCAGCAGTTACACACGGGACTTGTACAATGAGCAGTTCTTC	CASSYTRDLYNEQFF
TRBV13	TRBD2	-	TRBJ2-1	TGTGCCAGCAGCCCAACGGAGCGGGGGGGCCTAAATGAGCAGTTCTTC	CASSPTERGGLNEQFF
TRBV2	TRBD2	few	TRBJ2-7	TGTGCCAGTATTTTAACTAGCGCCTCCTACGAGCAGTACTTC	CASILTSASYEQYF
TRBV6-2/TRBV6-3	-	-	TRBJ1-1	TGTGCCAGCAGCCTGGGACAAATGAACACTGAAGCTTTCTTT	CASSLGQMNTEAFF
TRBV4-1	TRBD1	few	TRBJ2-7	TGCGCCAGCAGCCAACAGGACAGGTTCGACTACGAGCAGTACTTC	CASSQQDRFDYEQYF
TRBV2	TRBD2	once	TRBJ2-1	TGTGCCAGCACCTGGACTAGCGGGGGGTCACCGAAATACAATGAGCAGTTCTTC	CASTWTSGGSPKYNEQFF